The clone carrying this T cell receptor (beta chain) has a single count. The CDR3 extends over 14 amino acids. With 3 bases removed from V and 9 bases from J, the gap between germline ends came to 13 bases. Germline V gives CDR1 SGHRS, CDR2 YFSETQ. This specimen belongs to a study of blood T cell repertoires in COVID-19. About the research overall: The United States, Italy and Spain supplied acute and convalescent COVID-19 samples. T cells, B-cell-depleted T cells, or PBMCs supplied cDNA or gDNA.

Per the authors' pipeline: Reference gene primer amplification yielded estimated nucleated cell counts. The method was immunoSEQ multiplex PCR; TCRdb's version includes in-frame clones alone and lacks a portion of them. V, J and clone size are those of that table, while D and trimming were read from the DNA. In the table there are about 110,000 clones, about two thirds of which are singletons. The chain joins TRBV5-1 to TRBJ1-6; no clear D gene. The origin of this receptor is a human donor with acute or convalescent COVID-19. The donor label of this sample is uncertain. The source material was peripheral blood. DNA for the CDR3: TGCGCCAGCAGCTCCGGGATCCGTCTTTCACCCCTCCACTTT. Encoded protein: CASSSGIRLSPLHF.